This T cell receptor beta chain emerged from a study of T cell repertoires in cytomegalovirus infection. With respect to this clonotype: Its antigen is still unknown.

TCRdb used MiXCR to reprocess the reads, holding one entry per CDR3 protein. Of around 100,000 distinct CDR3 sequences in the sample, roughly 31% were seen once. Germline V lookup: CDR1 MNHEY, CDR2 SVGAGI. The CDR3 consists of 13 residues. After removal of 5 bases from V and 6 bases from J, the junction contained 6 bases not matched to a gene. The sequence came from a human donor in good health (CMV status not recorded). Some clones in this sample may be carry-over from other donors' samples. This chain uses TRBV6-5 with TRBJ1-2, with TRBD1 matching over 7 bases. The input for sequencing was CD8+ T cells from cultured PBMCs, taken from culture after CMV antigen stimulation. The CDR3 DNA is TGTGCCAGCAGTCCGGGACAGCAGAATGGCTACACCTTC. Translated: CASSPGQQNGYTF.